Listed below are T cell receptor beta chains from one sample, sequenced in a study of neurological immune-mediated disorders. From the 5' RACE reads, TCRdb called clonotypes with MiXCR, one entry per CDR3 protein. The table lists some 71,000 distinct CDR3 sequences, roughly 10% of them singletons. Source material: PBMCs. The receptor set was obtained from a man aged 25-45 years in good health. CDR3s include the opening cysteine and the closing phenylalanine or tryptophan. A D gene is named only where the DNA matches it firmly. Size is omitted from some rows. Given values are once, few, many or a class for expanded clones.

v_call,d_call,j_call,clone_size,cdr3_nt,cdr3_aa
TRBV28,NA,TRBJ2-7,many,TGTGCCAGTTCCAGGGGCTACGAGCAGTACTTC,CASSRGYEQYF
TRBV15,TRBD1,TRBJ2-7,many,TGTGCCACCAGCAGACCCACCACAGGGGGAGCGTTCCACGAGCAGTACTTC,CATSRPTTGGAFHEQYF
TRBV7-8,NA,TRBJ2-2,once,TGTGCCAGCAGCTACGGGAACACCGGGGAGCTGTTTTTT,CASSYGNTGELFF
TRBV6-1,NA,TRBJ1-5,medium-sized,TGTGCCAGCAGTGATTTCGGCAGGGGCCCGAATCAGCCCCAGCATTTT,CASSDFGRGPNQPQHF
TRBV19,TRBD1,TRBJ2-7,many,TGTGCCAGTAGTGAGGACAGGGCCTCCTACGAGCAGTACTTC,CASSEDRASYEQYF
TRBV2,TRBD1,TRBJ1-6,many,TGTGCCAGCAGCCGTAAGACAGGGGCCGGGAATTCACCCCTCCACTTT,CASSRKTGAGNSPLHF
TRBV6-1,TRBD2,TRBJ2-3,many,TGTGCCAGCAGTGAACTTCTAGCGGGGTACACAGATACGCAGTATTTT,CASSELLAGYTDTQYF
TRBV2,TRBD1,TRBJ1-5,many,TGTGCCAGCAGTGAATATGGGACAGGGCTTCAGCCCCAGCATTTT,CASSEYGTGLQPQHF
TRBV5-1,NA,TRBJ2-1,many,TGCGCCAGCAGCTCCCGGGATCCGGAGATGGATGAGCAGTTCTTC,CASSSRDPEMDEQFF
TRBV30,NA,TRBJ2-7,few,TGTGCCTGGAGTGTAGCCCTGCCCGAGCAGTACTTC,CAWSVALPEQYF
TRBV5-1,NA,TRBJ1-4,many,TGCGCCAGCAGCTTGGTCTCAGGTAGCGGCGGGGAAAAACTGTTTTTT,CASSLVSGSGGEKLFF
TRBV5-1,NA,TRBJ2-5,few,TGCGCCAGCAAGCCGGGACCGGACTTTAAAGAGACCCAGTACTTC,CASKPGPDFKETQYF
TRBV7-9,TRBD1,TRBJ2-2,NA,TGTGCCAGCAGTGCGCCAGGGGGCTGGACCGGGGAGCTGTTTTTT,CASSAPGGWTGELFF
TRBV4-2,TRBD2,TRBJ2-1,many,TGTGCCAGCAGCCTACCGGGACTAGGGAACAATGAGCAGTTCTTC,CASSLPGLGNNEQFF
TRBV10-3,NA,TRBJ2-5,NA,TGTGCCGTCAGTGAGCTCCTCAGGGAGATAGAGACCCAGTACTTC,CAVSELLREIETQYF
TRBV5-1,TRBD2,TRBJ2-3,many,TGCGCCAGCAGCTGGGGAGGGGCAGATACGCAGTATTTT,CASSWGGADTQYF
TRBV5-1,NA,TRBJ1-5,many,TGCGCCAGCAGCTTGGGGGCAGGGGATCAGCCCCAGCATTTT,CASSLGAGDQPQHF
TRBV28,TRBD1,TRBJ2-7,many,TGTGCCAGCAGTTTTCCCCCCGGGACAGGGACCTACGAGCAGTACTTC,CASSFPPGTGTYEQYF
TRBV7-9,TRBD1,TRBJ2-7,many,TGTGCCAGCAGCGATGACAGGGGGCTGCGGGAGCAGTACTTC,CASSDDRGLREQYF
TRBV28,TRBD1,TRBJ2-7,NA,TGTGCCAGCAGCAGGACAGGGATAACGGTCTACGAGCAGTACTTC,CASSRTGITVYEQYF
TRBV3-1,TRBD1,TRBJ1-1,many,TGTGCCAGCAGCCGAGACAGGGCGAACACTGAAGCTTTCTTT,CASSRDRANTEAFF
TRBV7-7,TRBD2,TRBJ2-5,many,TGTGCCAGCAGCTGGACTAGCGGGGCTCAAGAGACCCAGTACTTC,CASSWTSGAQETQYF
TRBV28,TRBD1,TRBJ1-1,many,TGTGCCAGCAGTTTGTGGGGGACAGGCGAAGCTTTCTTT,CASSLWGTGEAFF
TRBV20-1,TRBD2,TRBJ2-7,many,TGCAGTGCTAGTACGGGACTAGCAGGGTACGAGCAGTACTTC,CSASTGLAGYEQYF
TRBV14,NA,TRBJ1-4,many,TGTGCCAGCAGCCGAACCGGGACCCTTGAAAAACTGTTTTTT,CASSRTGTLEKLFF
TRBV13,TRBD2,TRBJ2-3,few,TGTGCCAGCAGCTCGGGGACTAGCGGACGCACAGATATGCAGTATTTT,CASSSGTSGRTDMQYF
TRBV3-1,TRBD2,TRBJ2-5,many,TGTGCCAGCAGCCAAGAGTTAGCGGGGGAAGAGACCCAGTACTTC,CASSQELAGEETQYF
TRBV5-1,NA,TRBJ1-1,many,TGCGCCAGCAGCTTGATACAGGGTTCTGAAGCTTTCTTT,CASSLIQGSEAFF
TRBV10-3,TRBD1,TRBJ2-3,many,TGTGCCATCACAGGACAGGGGACAGATACGCAGTATTTT,CAITGQGTDTQYF
TRBV20-1,TRBD2,TRBJ2-2,many,TGCAGTGCTACCGCCTCTAGCGGGAGGGCCTTAGGCGGGGAGCTGTTTTTT,CSATASSGRALGGELFF
TRBV12-3/TRBV12-4,NA,TRBJ2-2,NA,TGTGCCAGCAGTTTTGGTATTAGAGACACCGGGGAGCTGTTTTTT,CASSFGIRDTGELFF
TRBV24-1,TRBD2,TRBJ2-3,NA,TGTGCCACCAGAGATAGCGGGAGAAGCACAGATACGCAGTATTTT,CATRDSGRSTDTQYF
TRBV5-1,NA,TRBJ2-7,many,TGCGCCAGCAGCTATCCGGGGGAAGCCTACGAGCAGTACTTC,CASSYPGEAYEQYF
TRBV29-1,NA,TRBJ2-7,many,TGCAGCGTCTACTTAGCGCTCAGCTCCTACGAGCAGTACTTC,CSVYLALSSYEQYF
TRBV7-2,TRBD1,TRBJ1-1,many,TGTGCCAGCAGCCAGGACAGGGAAACCACTGAAGCTTTCTTT,CASSQDRETTEAFF
TRBV20-1,TRBD2,TRBJ2-1,many,TGCAGTGCCATAAACTCCGGGACTAGCGGGAGCTCCTACAATGAGCAGTTCTTC,CSAINSGTSGSSYNEQFF
TRBV19,NA,TRBJ2-5,many,TGTGCCAGTAGTATGGTGGGGCGGCAAATTCAAGAGACCCAGTACTTC,CASSMVGRQIQETQYF
TRBV11-3,TRBD2,TRBJ2-5,many,TGTGCCAGCAGCCGCGGGGGAGAGACCCAGTACTTC,CASSRGGETQYF
TRBV5-1,NA,TRBJ2-3,many,TGCGCCAGCAGCCCGGTCGGGACAGATACGCAGTATTTT,CASSPVGTDTQYF
TRBV27,NA,TRBJ1-1,few,TGTGCCAGCAGTTTGGGGTACCGGGTTACTGAAGCTTTCTTT,CASSLGYRVTEAFF
TRBV29-1,NA,TRBJ2-3,many,TGCAGCGTTGAGCCGGGGGCGGCAGATACGCAGTATTTT,CSVEPGAADTQYF
TRBV20-1,TRBD2,TRBJ2-1,NA,TGCAGTGCTGGACCACTAGCGGGAGACTACAATGAGCAGTTCTTC,CSAGPLAGDYNEQFF
TRBV18,NA,TRBJ2-7,NA,TGTGCCAGCTCACCGAAAGGGGCCATCCGCTCCTACGAGCAGTACTTC,CASSPKGAIRSYEQYF
TRBV28,TRBD2,TRBJ2-2,NA,TGTGCCAGCAGTTTAGCTGGAACTAGCGGGAGGACCGGGGAGCTGTTTTTT,CASSLAGTSGRTGELFF
TRBV28,NA,TRBJ2-3,many,TGTGCCAGCAGCAGTCCAATACAGCCTAGCACAGATACGCAGTATTTT,CASSSPIQPSTDTQYF
TRBV7-3,TRBD2,TRBJ2-7,many,TGTGCCAGCAGCTTAATAGCGGGAGAGGTGTACGAGCAGTACTTC,CASSLIAGEVYEQYF
TRBV25-1,TRBD2,TRBJ2-3,many,TGTGCCAGCACCGGCGGGACTAGCGGCACAGATACGCAGTATTTT,CASTGGTSGTDTQYF
TRBV3-1,TRBD2,TRBJ2-7,many,TGTGCCAGCAGCCAGACTAGCGGGAGGGCCTACGAGCAGTACTTC,CASSQTSGRAYEQYF
TRBV4-1,NA,TRBJ2-3,many,TGCGCCAGCAGCCCAAGGGGAGGGGGGGCAGGTACGCAGTATTTT,CASSPRGGGAGTQYF
TRBV20-1,NA,TRBJ2-1,NA,TGCAGTGCTGCGGGACTGGGGTACAATGAGCAGTTCTTC,CSAAGLGYNEQFF
TRBV10-3,NA,TRBJ2-3,many,TGTGCCATCAGTGAGCGCCAGGGCCGGGGAGATACGCAGTATTTT,CAISERQGRGDTQYF
TRBV29-1,NA,TRBJ2-1,NA,TGCAGCGTTGCCAGGGGAGGGAATGAGCAGTTCTTC,CSVARGGNEQFF
TRBV7-2,NA,TRBJ2-7,many,TGTGCCAGCAGCCCCGTCCCAGGGTGGTCCGAGCAGTACTTC,CASSPVPGWSEQYF